These 10 T cell receptor beta chains were all obtained from the same sample, sequenced in a study of blood T cell repertoires in COVID-19. Only in-frame clones appear in the TCRdb table, and some are missing; sequencing was by immunoSEQ multiplex PCR. In the table there are over 200,000 clones, 80% to 90% of which are singletons. The sequencing input was peripheral blood. Every receptor here comes from a man aged 45-65 years with COVID-19, enrolled during active disease.

The chain links TRBV25-1 to TRBJ2-7; D remains ambiguous. This CDR3 is 13 amino acids long. V was cut by 5 bases and J by 3 bases, with 11 bases left in between. Germline-derived CDR1 and CDR2 are MGHDK and SYGVNS. The CDR3 bases are TGTGCCAGCAGTATGGCCAGTCTCTACGAGCAGTACTTC. This codes for CASSMASLYEQYF.

The chain combines TRBV6-6 with TRBJ2-1; TRBD1 aligns across 8 bases. The length of the CDR3 is 16 residues. V lost 3 bases and J lost 5; bases outside the gene matches: 9. Germline lookup yields CDR1 MNHNY and CDR2 SVGAGI (reference sequence). CDR3 loop: CASSYMGGQGHNEQFF. The CDR3 DNA reads TGTGCCAGCAGTTATATGGGTGGACAGGGCCACAATGAGCAGTTCTTC.

The gene calls are TRBV14 and TRBJ1-2; TRBD1 aligns across 7 bases. Looked up from germline, CDR1 is SGHDN and CDR2 is FVKESK. This CDR3 region has 14 residues. The J segment lost 4 bases and the V segment lost 5 bases, leaving 7 bases of the junction unmatched. The CDR3 region is CASSVQGMSYGYTF. CDR3 coding DNA: TGTGCCAGCAGCGTACAGGGGATGAGCTATGGCTACACCTTC.

The chain is built from TRBV12-5 and TRBJ1-2; D call uncertain. V lost 6 bases and J lost 7, with 9 bases in between. The CDR3 has 11 amino acids. Per the germline V gene, CDR1 is LGHNT and CDR2 is FRNRAP. CDR3 sequence (DNA): TGTGCTAGTGGCTCCGGGTCTGGCTACACCTTC. Translation: CASGSGSGYTF.

This sequence joins TRBV5-1 and TRBJ2-3; tentative D call: TRBD2 (5 bases). This CDR3 region has 13 residues. Germline V gene lookup returns CDR1 SGHRS and CDR2 YFSETQ. V lost 5 bases and J 3 bases, leaving 10 bases between the germline ends. CDR3 bases: TGCGCCAGCAGAGGGTCGGGAACAGATACGCAGTATTTT. Its protein product is CASRGSGTDTQYF.

The chain is built from TRBV9 and TRBJ2-3; D not certain. The V end was cut by 3 bases, the J end by 0 bases, with 11 bases between. Germline V lookup: CDR1 SGDLS, CDR2 YYNGEE. The CDR3 sequence is 15 residues long. CDR3 protein: CASSAQETSTDTQYF. CDR3 in DNA: TGTGCCAGCAGCGCCCAAGAGACTAGCACAGATACGCAGTATTTT.

V is TRBV7-9 and J is TRBJ2-1, with D perhaps TRBD1 (6 bases). Germline V gene data show CDR1 as SEHNR and CDR2 as FQNEAQ (reference sequence). The CDR3 spans 18 residues. Trimming removed 2 bases at V and 6 bases at J, with 23 bases between. The CDR3 DNA reads TGTGCCAGCAGCTTAACCCACTGGGACACCTCTGGCTCCAATGAGCAGTTCTTC. It encodes CASSLTHWDTSGSNEQFF.

The chain employs TRBV5-1 and TRBJ2-5; D ambiguous. Germline lookup yields CDR1 SGHRS and CDR2 YFSETQ. Trimming left V 0 bases short and J 1 base short, with 10 bases between. CDR3 length equals 15 residues. The CDR3 DNA reads as TGCGCCAGCAGCTTGGGGTTGGCCGCCCAAGAGACCCAGTACTTC. Its translation is CASSLGLAAQETQYF.

The genes are TRBV5-1 and TRBJ1-1; D might be TRBD1 (6 bases). The CDR3 spans 14 residues. Trimming cost V 3 bases and J 2 bases, with 11 bases left between them. The germline gives CDR1 SGHRS, CDR2 YFSETQ. The CDR3 bases are TGCGCCAGCAGCTGGGCCAGGGGTAACACTGAAGCTTTCTTT. Its translation: CASSWARGNTEAFF.

The chain is built from TRBV3-1 (or the pseudogene TRBV3-2) and TRBJ1-1, with unresolved D. Looked up from germline, CDR1 is LGHDT and CDR2 is YNNKEL (reference sequence). V lost 3 bases and J lost 1, with 6 bases in between. This CDR3 is 13 amino acids long. The CDR3 loop is CASSQTGNTEAFF. In DNA, the CDR3 is TGTGCCAGCAGCCAGACGGGGAACACTGAAGCTTTCTTT.